The 16 T cell receptor beta chains below come from one sample, sequenced in a study of Ad26.COV2.S vaccination and SARS-CoV-2 variants. Treatment denoted: 15 to 20 received Ad26.COV2.S at low or high dose, single or two shots; about five received placebo; per-sample allocation not given. Sampling happened 63 days after the first vaccine or placebo injection. Sequencing was performed with immunoSEQ multiplex PCR; in TCRdb, only in-frame clones are kept and a portion is missing. The sample lists about 500,000 clones; 80% to 90% were seen once. The sequencing here drew on peripheral blood, taken in a trial of Ad26.COV2.S vaccine versus placebo. The receptor set was obtained from a person aged 18-65 years who received the Ad26.COV2.S COVID-19 vaccine or a placebo.

The V and J genes are TRBV7-3 and TRBJ2-1; 7 positions agree with TRBD1. The V and J ends lost 5 bases and 4 bases, in that order; junction bases with no gene match: 8. The CDR3 runs to 15 residues. Germline CDR1 SGHTA, CDR2 FQGTGA. The CDR3 region is CASSISGTEYNEQFF. The CDR3 nucleotides read TGTGCCAGCAGCATCTCCGGGACAGAGTACAATGAGCAGTTCTTC.

The V call is TRBV28, the J call TRBJ2-4; no reliable D call. V was shortened by 5 bases and J by 6 bases, with 17 bases between the two germline ends. The germline V gene has CDR1 MDHEN and CDR2 SYDVKM. The length of the CDR3 is 15 residues. CDR3 DNA: TGTGCCAGCAGTGCCCGACCGGACCCGATAAACATTCAGTACTTC. Encoded protein: CASSARPDPINIQYF.

The chain links TRBV15 to TRBJ1-4; possibly TRBD1 for D (5 bases). Germline V gene lookup returns CDR1 LNHNV and CDR2 YYDKDF (reference sequence). V was shortened by 1 base and J by 4 bases, with 10 bases between the two germline ends. The CDR3 is 15 amino acids. The CDR3 DNA sequence: TGTGCCACCAGCAGAGGGCAGGGCAATAATGAAAAACTGTTTTTT. The encoded protein is CATSRGQGNNEKLFF.

This chain uses TRBV29-1 with TRBJ2-1, with 7 bases identical to TRBD1. The CDR3 sequence is 12 residues long. CDR1 is SQVTM, CDR2 ANQGSEA, per germline. The CDR3, as DNA: TGCAACGCCAGGGGGTCCTACAATGAGCAGTTCTTC. It translates to CNARGSYNEQFF.

The chain couples TRBV5-1 to TRBJ1-4, with D uncertain. The CDR3 covers 15 residues. Between the trimmed V and J ends, which lost 2 bases and 7 bases, there was a span of 15 bases. Germline V gene sequence: CDR1 SGHRS, CDR2 YFSETQ. The CDR3 reads CASSLTTSGSEKLFF. CDR3 sequence (DNA): TGCGCCAGCAGCTTAACTACCTCGGGTTCTGAAAAACTGTTTTTT. The complete variable domain, with remaining parts taken from reference TRBV5-1 and TRBJ1-4, reads KAGVTQTPRYLIKTRGQQVTLSCSPISGHRSVSWYQQTPGQGLQFLFEYFSETQRNKGNFPGRFSGRQFSNSRSEMNVSTLELGDSALYLCASSLTTSGSEKLFFGSGTQLSVL.

The genes are TRBV27 and TRBJ2-3; possibly TRBD2 for D (7 bases). Trimming left V 8 bases short and J 6 bases short, with 21 bases between. This CDR3 has 15 amino acids. CDR1 and CDR2 from the germline V gene are MNHEY and SMNVEV (reference sequence). The DNA for the CDR3 is TGTGCCAGCCTCCGTAGGGCGGGGGCTCGGGATACGCAGTATTTT. This sequence encodes CASLRRAGARDTQYF.

The V gene is TRBV6-2 or TRBV6-3, the J gene TRBJ1-3; TRBD1 aligns across 8 bases. The CDR3 runs to 15 residues. The V segment lost 2 bases and the J segment 6 bases; nucleotides outside the gene matches: 6. Germline assignment: CDR1 MNHEY and CDR2 SVGEGT. CDR3: CASSYGRGQANTIYF. In DNA, the CDR3 is TGTGCCAGCAGTTACGGCAGGGGACAGGCAAACACCATATATTTT.

This clone was recorded a few times. The chain couples TRBV30 to TRBJ1-5, with D possibly TRBD1 on 5 matching bases. This CDR3 has 14 amino acids. Looked up from germline, CDR1 is GTSNPN and CDR2 is SVGIG (reference sequence). V shed 2 bases and J shed 0 bases, with 8 bases lying between them. The CDR3 sequence: CAWSRGGSNQPQHF. The CDR3 DNA reads as TGTGCCTGGAGTCGGGGGGGTAGCAATCAGCCCCAGCATTTT.

The genes are TRBV27 and TRBJ2-3, with 11 bases that match TRBD2. Germline assignment: CDR1 MNHEY and CDR2 SMNVEV (reference sequence). This CDR3 is built from 15 residues. V was clipped by 6 bases and J by 3 bases; unmatched bases: 5. The CDR3 DNA sequence: TGTGCCAGCAGACTAGCGGGAGTTACAACAGATACGCAGTATTTT. It specifies CASRLAGVTTDTQYF.

This clone was picked up one time. The chain couples TRBV2 to TRBJ2-1, with TRBD2 matching over 15 bases. With 0 bases clipped from V and 3 bases from J, the junction kept 3 bases outside the gene matches. Per the germline V gene, CDR1 is SNHLY and CDR2 is FYNNEI. The CDR3 has 18 amino acids. CDR3 nucleotides: TGTGCCAGCAGTGAAGCTGGACTAGCGGGAGGGATCTACAATGAGCAGTTCTTC. It encodes CASSEAGLAGGIYNEQFF.

V and J are TRBV6-4 and TRBJ2-7; D not resolved. Germline assignment: CDR1 MRHNA and CDR2 SNTAGT. The CDR3 contains 13 residues. The V end was cut by 4 bases, the J end by 7 bases, with 14 bases between. CDR3 protein: CASSAAPKGEQYF. The CDR3 DNA is TGTGCCAGCAGTGCCGCCCCTAAGGGTGAGCAGTACTTC.

This clone is a singleton in its sample. The V call is TRBV15, the J call TRBJ2-1, with a weak D call TRBD1 (6 bases). V gave up 1 base and J gave up 2 bases, with 9 bases separating them. Germline lookup yields CDR1 LNHNV and CDR2 YYDKDF (reference sequence). The CDR3 is 15 amino acids. The CDR3 region is CATSRARDTYNEQFF. The DNA for the CDR3 is TGTGCCACCAGCAGAGCCCGGGACACCTACAATGAGCAGTTCTTC.

V is TRBV6-2 or TRBV6-3 and J is TRBJ2-7; a weak D match, TRBD1 (5 bases). The V and J ends lost 2 bases and 1 base respectively, with 12 bases between them. The germline CDR1 and CDR2 sequences are MNHEY and SVGEGT. The CDR3 sequence is 15 residues long. CDR3 amino acids: CASSYDSLTSYEQYF. Here the CDR3 DNA reads TGTGCCAGCAGTTACGACAGCCTGACTTCCTACGAGCAGTACTTC.

The chain recombines TRBV6-5 with TRBJ2-7; D is possibly TRBD2 (7 bases). The germline V gene has CDR1 MNHEY and CDR2 SVGAGI. The CDR3 is 15 residues long. Trimming stripped 2 bases from V and 1 base from J, with 12 bases between. Written as DNA, the CDR3 is TGTGCCAGCAGTTACGGGGGGGCCCGGTCCTACGAGCAGTACTTC. It specifies CASSYGGARSYEQYF.

The gene calls are TRBV7-2 and TRBJ1-2; D is possibly TRBD1 (6 bases). Per the germline V gene, CDR1 is SGHTA and CDR2 is FQGNSA. V was trimmed by 6 bases and J by 2 bases, leaving 10 bases between them. The CDR3 contains 13 residues. This CDR3 reads CASSQTGNYGYTF. CDR3 nucleotide sequence: TGTGCCAGCAGTCAAACAGGGAACTATGGCTACACCTTC.

This chain connects TRBV2 to TRBJ2-3; 15 bases are shared with TRBD2. Germline V gene sequence: CDR1 SNHLY, CDR2 FYNNEI. The CDR3 is 17 residues long. The J segment lost 6 bases and the V segment lost 5 bases, leaving 9 bases of the junction unmatched. In DNA form, the CDR3 reads TGTGCCAGCAGTACTTTTAGGACTAGCGGGAGGGCTGATACGCAGTATTTT. This codes for CASSTFRTSGRADTQYF.